The clone carrying this T cell receptor (beta chain) was seen ten or more times. In the study's own analysis: Reference gene primers were amplified, and this amplification served to estimate nucleated cell counts. The table came from immunoSEQ multiplex PCR; TCRdb's copy has only in-frame clones and leaves some out. The V and J calls and clone size come from that table; D and trimming were worked out from the DNA. This sample carries about 370,000 clones, roughly 90% of them seen once, and the ten largest clones take less than 3.5%. This entry comes from a study of blood T cell repertoires in COVID-19. Across the study: COVID-19 samples from acute and convalescent phases originated in the United States, Italy and Spain. Sources were T cells, B-cell-depleted T cells, or PBMCs; the material itself was cDNA or gDNA.

Germline CDR1 is MDHEN and CDR2 is SYDVKM. There are 17 residues in the CDR3. With 5 bases clipped from V and 6 bases from J, the junction kept 14 bases outside the gene matches. Patients at the Seattle site were enrolled during active infection and followed longitudinally. The sample comprised peripheral blood. The chain uses TRBV28 and TRBJ1-5; 9 bases are a match to TRBD1. This clonotype was obtained from a woman aged 30 to 39 with COVID-19, enrolled during active disease. CDR3 protein: CASSPQGWTGVVQPQHF. The CDR3 DNA reads TGTGCCAGCAGTCCGCAAGGCTGGACAGGGGTCGTTCAGCCCCAGCATTTT.